Here is one T cell receptor beta chain with its context. Its specificity is not known. A single record per CDR3 protein comes from TCRdb applying MiXCR to the 5' RACE reads. The profile shows about 320,000 distinct CDR3 sequences, roughly an eighth of them singletons. These data are taken from a study of T-cell memory formation after mild COVID-19. Study results and limitations: Memory from before infection featured some responding clones, which suggests cross-reactive memory joined.

V was pared by 3 bases and J by 3 bases, with 9 bases of the junction left unmatched. The CDR3 consists of 16 residues. Germline assignment: CDR1 SGHTS and CDR2 YDEGEE. The TCR was taken from a man younger than 30 who had mild COVID-19 (a few samples of this study predate the infection). Cell type and time point are not known. The rearrangement joins TRBV5-8 to TRBJ2-7; TRBD1 matches at 10 bases. The sample comprised PBMCs or a T cell subset sorted from them (not recorded which). CDR3 sequence: CASSSRDRGSLYEQYF. CDR3 sequence (DNA): TGTGCCAGCAGCTCGAGGGACAGGGGATCCCTCTACGAGCAGTACTTC.